This TCR beta chain was recorded in a study of regulatory T cells in long-lasting Graves disease. Study as a whole: Under 3 months of antithyroid drugs had been taken by newly diagnosed Graves' patients. Study-wide points: The study examined only peripheral blood, not thyroid tissue.

With iRepertoire HTBI primers and Arm-PCR of CDR3 regions, TCR beta libraries were built. One entry per CDR3 protein, called by TCRdb with MiXCR from the multiplex PCR reads. The sample records around 250,000 distinct CDR3 sequences, about 17% being singletons. This clonotype has a count of ten or more. What it binds is unknown. CDR1 and CDR2 from the germline V gene are ENHRY and SYGVKD. The CDR3 runs 14 residues. V lost 0 bases to trimming and J lost 3 bases, with 8 bases between them. Time point reported: newly diagnosed GD, antithyroid drugs for less than 3 months. Generation of the TCR library employed RNA extracted from PBMCs. Staff drew roughly 10 milliliters of peripheral blood into EDTA tubes.

The material was peripheral blood mononuclear cells (PBMCs), obtained at new diagnosis, from a patient treated with antithyroid drugs. The rearrangement joins TRBV10-3 to TRBJ1-1; tentative D call: TRBD1 (6 bases). This receptor was identified in a female donor with Graves disease. The CDR3 bases are TGTGCCATCAGTGAGTCCCGACAGGACACTGAAGCTTTCTTT. Translating it yields CAISESRQDTEAFF.